This T cell receptor beta chain was recovered during a study of CD8 T cells in Susac syndrome. Sequencing of TCR beta was performed on blood CD8+ and CD4+ T cells. This clonotype has just one count. At one end the junction does not follow the germline gene, possibly because of a read error. Reverse transcription of about 0.5 to 1 ug RNA used random hexamers. Amplification of the TCR beta CDR3 was carried out by immunoSEQ multiplex PCR, which spanned a total of 54 Vbeta and 13 Jbeta segments. Using its own MiXCR run on the immunoSEQ multiplex PCR reads, TCRdb lists one record per CDR3 protein. Of 53,000 or so distinct CDR3 sequences listed, 93% are singletons. This TCR derives from a human donor in good health. Sequencing was done on a sample of CD8+ T cells from PBMCs.

The CDR3 sequence: CASSIGNIEAFF. The CDR3 coding sequence is TGTGCCAGTAGTATCGGGAACATTGAAGCTTTCTTT. The chain has TRBV19 and TRBJ1-1; D is unresolved. The CDR3 length is 12 residues. Germline V lookup: CDR1 LNHDA, CDR2 SQIVND (reference sequence).